The next 20 T cell receptor beta chains were all read from a single sample in a study of identifying expanded T cells in peripheral blood. This table comes from immunoSEQ multiplex PCR, and its TCRdb copy is limited to in-frame clones, with some not included. The table records 84,000 or so clones, roughly 90% of them present only once. The sequenced material came from blood. These receptors were obtained from a person aged 18-70 years in good health.

The chain employs TRBV5-1 and TRBJ1-1; D is unresolved. V dropped 4 bases and J dropped 1 base, with 11 bases sitting between them. The CDR3 is 14 residues long. Germline V gene data show CDR1 as SGHRS and CDR2 as YFSETQ. The CDR3 loop is CASSPLVGNTEAFF. The CDR3 DNA is TGCGCCAGCAGCCCTCTCGTGGGGAACACTGAAGCTTTCTTT. Based on the CDR3 plus reference TRBV5-1 and TRBJ1-1, the full variable domain is KAGVTQTPRYLIKTRGQQVTLSCSPISGHRSVSWYQQTPGQGLQFLFEYFSETQRNKGNFPGRFSGRQFSNSRSEMNVSTLELGDSALYLCASSPLVGNTEAFFGQGTRLTVV.

This clone was seen just once. The chain has TRBV7-2 and TRBJ1-2; D gene uncertain. CDR1 is SGHTA and CDR2 is FQGNSA in the germline V gene. This CDR3 spans 15 amino acids. The V and J ends lost 1 base and 8 bases respectively, with 17 bases between them. The CDR3 loop is CASSLGVVSGQGYTF. The CDR3 nucleotides read TGTGCCAGCAGCTTAGGCGTGGTCAGCGGGCAGGGCTACACCTTC.

The rearrangement uses TRBV5-6 and TRBJ1-1; D unclear. The CDR3 runs to 14 residues. Germline-derived CDR1 and CDR2 are SGHDT and YYEEEE. The V end was cut by 6 bases, the J end by 0 bases, with 12 bases between. The CDR3 nucleotides read TGTGCCAGCATATCGGCAGTTTTGAACACTGAAGCTTTCTTT. Translating it yields CASISAVLNTEAFF.

The gene calls are TRBV28 and TRBJ2-5, with a tentative D call TRBD1 (5 bases). The CDR3 has 15 amino acids. Germline CDR1 MDHEN, CDR2 SYDVKM. V lost 1 base, J lost 2 bases, and 11 bases lay in between. The CDR3 is CASSLFDRAQETQYF. The CDR3 DNA reads TGTGCCAGCAGTTTATTCGACAGAGCGCAAGAGACCCAGTACTTC. Full variable domain (outside the CDR3, taken from reference TRBV28 and TRBJ2-5): DVKVTQSSRYLVKRTGEKVFLECVQDMDHENMFWYRQDPGLGLRLIYFSYDVKMKEKGDIPEGYSVSREKKERFSLILESASTNQTSMYLCASSLFDRAQETQYFGPGTRLLVL.

This chain connects TRBV29-1 to TRBJ2-2; TRBD1 might be the D (5 bases). The CDR3 length is 11 residues. The V gene's germline CDR1 is SQVTM and CDR2 ANQGSEA. V was cut by 7 bases and J by 4 bases, with 7 bases left in between. CDR3 coding DNA: TGCAGCGGGGGCGTCACCGGGGAGCTGTTTTTT. Translation: CSGGVTGELFF.

This chain connects TRBV14 to TRBJ2-7; D may be TRBD2 (6 bases). Trimming shortened V by 0 bases and J by 2 bases, and 17 bases separated the two germline ends. Germline V gene sequence: CDR1 SGHDN, CDR2 FVKESK. The CDR3 loop spans 17 amino acids. DNA of the CDR3: TGTGCCAGCAGCCAAGATTACGTCGCGGACTATCCCTACGAGCAGTACTTC. Its protein product is CASSQDYVADYPYEQYF.

The genes are TRBV5-8 and TRBJ2-2; 13 bases align to TRBD2. The V gene end was trimmed by 0 bases and the J gene end by 4 bases; junction bases not matched to a gene: 6. Per the germline V gene, CDR1 is SGHTS and CDR2 is YDEGEE. The CDR3 totals 18 residues. The CDR3 spells CASSLARTSGGATGELFF. The CDR3 nucleotides are TGTGCCAGCAGCTTGGCCCGGACTAGCGGGGGAGCCACCGGGGAGCTGTTTTTT.

This rearrangement joins TRBV6-6 to TRBJ2-3; possible D gene TRBD2, 5 bases. V lost 6 bases, J lost 2 bases, and 15 bases lay in between. This CDR3 comprises 15 residues. The germline V gene encodes CDR1 MNHNY and CDR2 SVGAGI (reference sequence). The chain's CDR3 is CASSSDRTPTDTQYF. CDR3 DNA: TGTGCCAGCAGCTCTGATAGGACTCCCACAGATACGCAGTATTTT.

The chain joins TRBV7-8 to TRBJ2-3; 7 bases line up with TRBD2. The CDR3 is 12 residues long. Germline V gene data show CDR1 as SGHVS and CDR2 as FQNEAQ. J lost 14 bases, V lost 1 base, and 6 bases had no gene match. CDR3 nucleotides: TGTGCCAGCAGCTTAGGGGACTACGCCCTGTATTTT. Its translation: CASSLGDYALYF. Full variable domain (remainder filled in from reference TRBV7-8 and TRBJ2-3): GAGVSQSPRYKVAKRGQDVALRCDPISGHVSLFWYQQALGQGPEFLTYFQNEAQLDKSGLPSDRFFAERPEGSVSTLKIQRTQQEDSAVYLCASSLGDYALYFGPGTRLTVL.

The gene calls are TRBV28 and TRBJ1-6; D is undetermined. The length of the CDR3 is 13 residues. CDR1 is MDHEN and CDR2 is SYDVKM in the germline V gene. The V and J ends lost 7 bases and 1 base respectively, with 5 bases between them. Written as DNA, the CDR3 is TGTGCCAGCAAAAGGTCCTATAATTCACCCCTCCACTTT. Amino acid sequence: CASKRSYNSPLHF.

Regarding this clone: A read error may account for a junction end that differs from germline. This rearrangement joins TRBV2 to TRBJ2-2, with unresolved D. The CDR3 is 14 amino acids. Per germline, CDR1 SNHLY and CDR2 FYNNEI. As DNA, the CDR3 is TGTGCCAGCAGGGAAGGGTGGCTCACCGGGGAGCTGTTTTTT. It encodes CASREGWLTGELFF.

This clone turned up a few times. This chain joins TRBV5-1 and TRBJ1-1, with 11 bases lining up with TRBD1. This CDR3 comprises 15 residues. V gave up 4 bases and J gave up 5 bases; unmatched junction bases: 7. Germline V lookup: CDR1 SGHRS, CDR2 YFSETQ. The CDR3 region has the DNA TGCGCCAGCAGCCCGGGACAGGGGGGTCGGACTGAAGCTTTCTTT. Translation: CASSPGQGGRTEAFF. The variable domain in full, with the rest retrieved from reference TRBV5-1 and TRBJ1-1, is KAGVTQTPRYLIKTRGQQVTLSCSPISGHRSVSWYQQTPGQGLQFLFEYFSETQRNKGNFPGRFSGRQFSNSRSEMNVSTLELGDSALYLCASSPGQGGRTEAFFGQGTRLTVV.

The chain uses TRBV19 and TRBJ1-2, with a tentative D call TRBD1 (5 bases). Germline V lookup: CDR1 LNHDA, CDR2 SQIVND (reference sequence). The CDR3 is 13 residues long. Deletions cut 6 bases from V and 8 bases from J, with 16 bases between. The CDR3 DNA reads TGTGCCAGTAGCGTACGACAGTTCGACGGCTACACCTTC. Its translation: CASSVRQFDGYTF.

On this clone: The sample holds other DNA sequences that translate to the same CDR3. V usage is TRBV6-1 and J usage is TRBJ1-1; D possibly corresponds to TRBD1 (6 bases). V was shortened by 3 bases and J by 0 bases, with 8 bases between the two germline ends. This CDR3 has 14 residues. The germline V gene encodes CDR1 MNHNS and CDR2 SASEGT. The CDR3 loop is CASSEQGLNTEAFF. The CDR3, as DNA: TGTGCCAGCAGTGAGCAGGGGTTGAACACTGAAGCTTTCTTT.

The chain couples TRBV4-1 to TRBJ2-7; D possibly matches TRBD1 or TRBD2 (5 bases each). Germline assignment: CDR1 MGHRA and CDR2 YSYEKL. The CDR3 is 16 residues long. The V gene lost 5 bases and the J gene lost 6 bases, with 23 bases spanning the gap. The CDR3 sequence is CASSAPSRGPFAEQYF. Written as DNA, the CDR3 is TGCGCCAGCAGCGCGCCGAGTCGGGGACCCTTCGCCGAGCAGTACTTC.

Note on this clone: Mismatch with germline at one junction end may stem from a read error. The genes are TRBV6-5 and TRBJ2-7; D gene unclear. CDR3 length: 12 amino acids. Germline V gives CDR1 MNHEY, CDR2 SVGAGI. The CDR3 loop is CAISESRNEQYF. CDR3 bases: TGTGCCATCAGTGAGAGTCGCAACGAGCAGTACTTC.

The chain links TRBV4-1 to TRBJ2-7, with 7 bases identical to TRBD1. The junction had 1 base not matched to a gene; V was cut back by 1 base and J by 1 base. CDR3 length: 14 residues. CDR1 MGHRA and CDR2 YSYEKL come from the germline V gene. The CDR3 nucleotides are TGCGCCAGCAGCCAAGTGACAGGGTCCTACGAGCAGTACTTC. It codes for CASSQVTGSYEQYF.

To note about this clone: Germline and junction disagree at one end, which may indicate a read error. The chain couples TRBV6-9 to TRBJ2-7; D is ambiguous. The CDR3 contains 10 residues. Germline CDR1 MNHGY, CDR2 SVAAGI. DNA of the CDR3: TGTGCCAGCAGTCCCCTCGAAGGAAATTTC. Its protein is CASSPLEGNF.

The rearrangement links TRBV11-2 to TRBJ1-2; D gene uncertain. CDR3 length: 16 amino acids. Germline-derived CDR1 and CDR2 are SGHAT and FQNNGV. The ends were cut back, 4 bases at V and 6 bases at J, with 21 bases in the middle. CDR3 DNA: TGTGCCAGCAGCTCCTCGGGGAGACGGAACGTAAATGGCTACACCTTC. Translation: CASSSSGRRNVNGYTF.

V is TRBV9 and J is TRBJ2-3; D is ambiguous. CDR1 is SGDLS, CDR2 YYNGEE, per germline. The CDR3 loop spans 12 amino acids. Trimming pared 0 bases from V and 3 bases from J, leaving 2 bases between. Here the CDR3 DNA reads TGTGCCAGCAGCGTAGATACAGATACGCAGTATTTT. As protein: CASSVDTDTQYF.